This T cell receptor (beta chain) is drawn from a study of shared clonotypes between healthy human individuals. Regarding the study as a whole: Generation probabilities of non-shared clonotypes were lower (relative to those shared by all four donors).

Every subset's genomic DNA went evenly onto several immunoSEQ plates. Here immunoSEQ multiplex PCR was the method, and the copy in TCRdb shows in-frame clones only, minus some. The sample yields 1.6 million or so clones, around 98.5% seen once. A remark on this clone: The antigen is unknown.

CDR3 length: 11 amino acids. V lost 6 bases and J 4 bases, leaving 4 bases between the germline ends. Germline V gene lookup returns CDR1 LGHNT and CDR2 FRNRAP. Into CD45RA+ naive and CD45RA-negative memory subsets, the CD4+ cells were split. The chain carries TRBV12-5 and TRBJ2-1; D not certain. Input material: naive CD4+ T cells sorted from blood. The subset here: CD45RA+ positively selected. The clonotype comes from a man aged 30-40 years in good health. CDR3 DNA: TGTGCTAGTGGGGATTACAATGAGCAGTTCTTC. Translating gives CASGDYNEQFF.